Listed below are T cell receptor beta chains from one sample, sequenced in a study of blood T cells in healthy people across ages. Via MiXCR, TCRdb re-called the 5' RACE reads, giving one row per CDR3 protein. The sample lists approximately 800,000 distinct CDR3 sequences; just over 55% were seen once. Sequenced material: blood. The receptors were gathered from a man aged 35 to 55 in good health. CDR3s include the opening cysteine and the closing phenylalanine or tryptophan. A D gene is named only where the DNA matches it firmly. Part of the rows lack a size; the others show once, few, many or a class for expanded clones.

v_call: TRBV24-1; j_call: TRBJ2-7; clone_size: NA; d_call: TRBD1; cdr3_nt: TGTGCCACCAGTGACACACGGACAGGTTGGAACTACGAGCAGTACTTC; cdr3_aa: CATSDTRTGWNYEQYF
v_call: TRBV12-3/TRBV12-4; j_call: TRBJ2-3; clone_size: NA; d_call: TRBD2; cdr3_nt: TGTGCCAGCAGCCAAGCGGGGACGGTCGTGAGTACGCAGTATTTT; cdr3_aa: CASSQAGTVVSTQYF
v_call: TRBV18; j_call: TRBJ2-2; clone_size: NA; d_call: TRBD2; cdr3_nt: TGTGCCAGCTCACCCACAGACGCGGGAGGTACGAACACCGGGGAGCTGTTTTTT; cdr3_aa: CASSPTDAGGTNTGELFF
v_call: TRBV15; j_call: TRBJ1-5; clone_size: NA; d_call: NA; cdr3_nt: TGTGCCACCAGCATCGCCCCCCGTAGCAATCAGCCCCAGCATTTT; cdr3_aa: CATSIAPRSNQPQHF
v_call: TRBV27; j_call: TRBJ2-7; clone_size: few; d_call: TRBD2; cdr3_nt: TGTGCCAGCGGCAACCCCGGACTAGCACGCGAGCAGTACTTC; cdr3_aa: CASGNPGLAREQYF
v_call: TRBV5-1; j_call: TRBJ2-7; clone_size: NA; d_call: TRBD2; cdr3_nt: TGCGCCAGCAACAGCGGGAGCCGCTCCTACGAGCAGTACTTC; cdr3_aa: CASNSGSRSYEQYF
v_call: TRBV7-2; j_call: TRBJ2-7; clone_size: NA; d_call: NA; cdr3_nt: TGTGCCAGCAGCTTAGTTGCAGACGAGCAGTACTTC; cdr3_aa: CASSLVADEQYF
v_call: TRBV28; j_call: TRBJ2-4; clone_size: few; d_call: NA; cdr3_nt: TGTGCCAGCAGGAGGGAAAACATTCAGTACTTC; cdr3_aa: CASRRENIQYF
v_call: TRBV9; j_call: TRBJ1-1; clone_size: NA; d_call: NA; cdr3_nt: TGTGCCAGCAGCGGGAGACAGTCTGGAGAAGCTTTCTTT; cdr3_aa: CASSGRQSGEAFF
v_call: TRBV6-1; j_call: TRBJ2-7; clone_size: NA; d_call: NA; cdr3_nt: TGTGCCAGCAGTGAATCAGGCAGGGAGATCGACGAGCAGTACTTC; cdr3_aa: CASSESGREIDEQYF
v_call: TRBV7-6; j_call: TRBJ1-1; clone_size: NA; d_call: NA; cdr3_nt: TGTGCCAGCAGCTTAAGTTCCGGCCTTGAAGCTTTCTTT; cdr3_aa: CASSLSSGLEAFF
v_call: TRBV12-3/TRBV12-4; j_call: TRBJ2-2; clone_size: once; d_call: TRBD2; cdr3_nt: TGTGCCAGCGCTCCCCTTGGGGGGGGCACCGGGGAGCTGTTTTTT; cdr3_aa: CASAPLGGGTGELFF
v_call: TRBV28; j_call: TRBJ1-6; clone_size: once; d_call: NA; cdr3_nt: TGTGCCAGCAATAAGGCCCCGGAGGCCCTCCACTTT; cdr3_aa: CASNKAPEALHF
v_call: TRBV6-1; j_call: TRBJ2-5; clone_size: NA; d_call: NA; cdr3_nt: TGTGCCAGCAGTGAACCTATAGGCCTTCAAGAGACCCAGTACTTC; cdr3_aa: CASSEPIGLQETQYF
v_call: TRBV25-1; j_call: TRBJ2-3; clone_size: few; d_call: NA; cdr3_nt: TGTGCCAGCAGTGAATTTTTTAGTTTGACAGATACGCAGTATTTT; cdr3_aa: CASSEFFSLTDTQYF